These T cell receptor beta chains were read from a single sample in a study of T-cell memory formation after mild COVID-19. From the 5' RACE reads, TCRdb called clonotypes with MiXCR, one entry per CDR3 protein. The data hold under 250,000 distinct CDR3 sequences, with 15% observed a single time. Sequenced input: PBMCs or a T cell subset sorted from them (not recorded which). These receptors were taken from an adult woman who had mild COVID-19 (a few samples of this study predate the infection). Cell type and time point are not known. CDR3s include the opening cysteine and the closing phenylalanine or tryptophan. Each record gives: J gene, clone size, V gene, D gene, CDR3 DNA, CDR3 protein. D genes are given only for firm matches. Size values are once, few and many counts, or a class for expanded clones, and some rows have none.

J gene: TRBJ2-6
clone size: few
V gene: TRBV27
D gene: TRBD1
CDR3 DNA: TGTGCCAGCAGCCCCCTCCCCCGGACAGGGGGATCTGGGGCCAACGTCCTGACTTTC
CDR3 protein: CASSPLPRTGGSGANVLTF

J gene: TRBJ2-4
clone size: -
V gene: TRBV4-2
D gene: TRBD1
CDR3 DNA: TGTGCCAGCAGCCGAGAAAACAGGGGTGGCAAAAACATTCAGTACTTC
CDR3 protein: CASSRENRGGKNIQYF

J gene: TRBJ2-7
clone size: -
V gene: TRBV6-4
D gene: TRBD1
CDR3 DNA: TGTGCCAGCAGCGGGACAGGGCACCACGAGCAGTACTTC
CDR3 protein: CASSGTGHHEQYF

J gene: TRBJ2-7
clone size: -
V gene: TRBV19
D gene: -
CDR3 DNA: TGTGCCAGTAGTCCTGACGTGTTGAACTCCTACGAGCAGTACTTC
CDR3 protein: CASSPDVLNSYEQYF

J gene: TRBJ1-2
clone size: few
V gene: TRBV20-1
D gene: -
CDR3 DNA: TGCAGTGCTAGAGTTGCCTATGGCTACACCTTC
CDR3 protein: CSARVAYGYTF

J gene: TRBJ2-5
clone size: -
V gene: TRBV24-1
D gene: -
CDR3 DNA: TGTGCCACCAGTGACCGACTCCATGGAGCCCAGTACTTC
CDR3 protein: CATSDRLHGAQYF

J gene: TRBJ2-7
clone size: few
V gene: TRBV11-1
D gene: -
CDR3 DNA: TGTGCCAGCAGCTTACAACAGGGTTATCTGGACGAGCAGTACTTC
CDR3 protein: CASSLQQGYLDEQYF

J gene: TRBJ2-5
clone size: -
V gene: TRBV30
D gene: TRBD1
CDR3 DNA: TGTGCCTGGAGTGGCGACAGGGGGAGGCAAGAGACCCAGTACTTC
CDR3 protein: CAWSGDRGRQETQYF

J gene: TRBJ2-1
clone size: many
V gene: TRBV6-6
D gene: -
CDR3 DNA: TGTGCCAGCAGCCCAACGGATAACTTATACAATGAGCAGTTCTTC
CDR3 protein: CASSPTDNLYNEQFF

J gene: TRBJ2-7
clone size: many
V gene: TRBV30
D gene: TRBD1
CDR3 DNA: TGTGCCTGGAGCGCCGGGACAGTGGGTACCTACGAGCAGTACTTC
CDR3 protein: CAWSAGTVGTYEQYF

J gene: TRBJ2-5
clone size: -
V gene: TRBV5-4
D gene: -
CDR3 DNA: TGTGCCAGCAGCTTGATTCCGGGGGAGACCCAGTACTTC
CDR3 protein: CASSLIPGETQYF

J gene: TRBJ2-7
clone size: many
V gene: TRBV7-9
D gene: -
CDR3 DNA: TGTGCCAGCAGCTTAGCTATCCAGGACGAGCAGTACTTC
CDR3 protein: CASSLAIQDEQYF

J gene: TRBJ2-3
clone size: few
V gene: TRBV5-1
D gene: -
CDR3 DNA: TGCGCCAGCAGCTTGGCTATGGGGAGGAGCACAGATACGCAGTATTTT
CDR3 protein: CASSLAMGRSTDTQYF

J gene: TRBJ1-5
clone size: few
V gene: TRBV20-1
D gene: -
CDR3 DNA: TGCAGTGCTAGATTGGGACCGGTAGGTGGTCAGCCCCAGCATTTT
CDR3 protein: CSARLGPVGGQPQHF

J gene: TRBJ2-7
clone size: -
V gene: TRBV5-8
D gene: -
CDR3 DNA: TGTGCCAGCAGCTTGGCCTTCAGGTACTCCTACGAGCAGTACTTC
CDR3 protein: CASSLAFRYSYEQYF

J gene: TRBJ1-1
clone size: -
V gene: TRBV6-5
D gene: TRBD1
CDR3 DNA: TGTGCCAGCAGACGGACTCGGGACAGGGGAACTGAAGCTTTCTTT
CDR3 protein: CASRRTRDRGTEAFF

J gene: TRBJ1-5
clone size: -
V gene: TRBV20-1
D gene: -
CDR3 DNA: TGCAGTGCTGGACGGGATGGCAATCAGCCCCAGCATTTT
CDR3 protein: CSAGRDGNQPQHF

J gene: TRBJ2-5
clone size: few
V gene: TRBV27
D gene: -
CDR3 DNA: TGTGCCAGCAGTTTACCGAGGACGGAGACCCAGTACTTC
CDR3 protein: CASSLPRTETQYF

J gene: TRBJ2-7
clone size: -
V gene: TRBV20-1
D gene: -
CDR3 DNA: TGCAGTGCAAGGGACTCGAGCTCCTACGAGCAGTACTTC
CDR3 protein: CSARDSSSYEQYF